The 22 T cell receptor beta chains in this list originate from one sample, sequenced in a study of blood T cells in healthy people across ages. Together with a sample-barcoded 5' primer, a J-beta primer mix was included in a second PCR lasting roughly 6 to 12 cycles. TCRdb processed the 5' RACE reads anew with MiXCR; each CDR3 protein has one entry. The sample includes hundreds of thousands of distinct CDR3 sequences, about 53% seen only once; the top ten take approximately 40%. Sequencing was performed on blood. These receptors were collected from an older man in good health.

CDR3: CAIQGGSGRGYNEQFF. Written as DNA, the CDR3 is TGTGCCATCCAGGGAGGGAGCGGGAGAGGTTACAATGAGCAGTTCTTC. This sequence joins TRBV7-9 and TRBJ2-1; 8 bases map to TRBD2. V shed 10 bases, J shed 4 bases, and the junction held 15 bases outside the gene matches. CDR1 and CDR2 from the germline V gene are SEHNR and FQNEAQ (reference sequence). The CDR3 is 16 amino acids. The full variable domain, in which reference TRBV7-9 and TRBJ2-1 provide the parts outside the CDR3, is DTGVSQNPRHKITKRGQNVTFRCDPISEHNRLYWYRQTLGQGPEFLTYFQNEAQLEKSRLLSDRFSAERPKGSFSTLEIQRTEQGDSAMYLCAIQGGSGRGYNEQFFGPGTRLTVL.

In its sample, this clonotype was seen a few times. J is TRBJ2-7 and V is TRBV20-1; 8 bases line up with TRBD2. With 4 bases clipped from V and 3 bases from J, the junction kept 8 bases outside the gene matches. The length of the CDR3 is 14 residues. Germline values: CDR1 DFQATT, CDR2 SNEGSKA (reference sequence). The CDR3 bases are TGCAGTGCTACGCCAACTAGCGGACTCTACGAGCAGTACTTC. Amino acids: CSATPTSGLYEQYF.

This clonotype has a handful of counts. The V call is TRBV29-1, the J call TRBJ2-4; D not certain. The germline V gene has CDR1 SQVTM and CDR2 ANQGSEA. The V end lost 7 bases, the J end lost 0 bases, and 7 bases lay between the germline ends. The CDR3 runs 12 residues. The CDR3 protein is CSAEIAKNIQYF. The CDR3 nucleotides are TGCAGCGCCGAAATAGCCAAAAACATTCAGTACTTC.

The V and J genes are TRBV6-6 and TRBJ1-5, with TRBD1 identical over 7 bases. This CDR3 comprises 16 residues. The germline CDR1 and CDR2 sequences are MNHNY and SVGAGI (reference sequence). Trimming removed 2 bases from V and 1 base from J; junction bases left unmatched: 5. CDR3: CASSYPRTGSNQPQHF. The CDR3 coding sequence is TGTGCCAGCAGTTACCCGAGGACAGGAAGCAATCAGCCCCAGCATTTT.

V is TRBV10-3 and J is TRBJ2-4; a possible D gene is TRBD2 (6 bases). TRBJ2-7 explains the end of the DNA better; the J call may be wrong. The germline CDR1 and CDR2 sequences are ENHRY and SYGVKD. The CDR3 spans 15 residues. The CDR3 loop is CAISERGWVSYEQYF. The DNA of the CDR3 is TGTGCCATCAGTGAGCGGGGGTGGGTCTCCTACGAGCAGTACTTC.

This clonotype was seen only a few times. The rearrangement joins TRBV2 to TRBJ2-5; 7 bases match TRBD1. This CDR3 has 15 amino acids. Germline CDR1 is SNHLY and CDR2 is FYNNEI. V dropped 1 base and J dropped 5; count of bases not matched to a gene: 7. DNA for the CDR3: TGTGCCAGCAGTGAAGGACAGGGAGAGAGCGAGACCCAGTACTTC. Translated, it gives CASSEGQGESETQYF.

The CDR3 reads CASSEREGGYRGEQFF. CDR3 nucleotide sequence: TGTGCCAGCAGTGAACGAGAGGGGGGCTACCGGGGTGAGCAGTTCTTC. J is TRBJ2-1 and V is TRBV2, with D perhaps TRBD1 or TRBD2 (6 bases each). The CDR3 extends over 16 amino acids. The V gene's germline CDR1 is SNHLY and CDR2 FYNNEI. V lost 2 bases to trimming and J lost 9 bases, with 20 bases between them.

This chain connects TRBV9 to TRBJ2-5; D gene uncertain. Looked up from germline, CDR1 is SGDLS and CDR2 is YYNGEE. Trimming left V 0 bases short and J 9 bases short, with 24 bases between. This CDR3 comprises 17 residues. CDR3 protein: CASSVGLSIGQAEAQYF. CDR3 sequence (DNA): TGTGCCAGCAGCGTAGGACTCTCGATTGGGCAGGCTGAGGCCCAGTACTTC.

This rearrangement joins TRBV5-1 to TRBJ2-3; 7 nucleotides align to TRBD2. Per the germline V gene, CDR1 is SGHRS and CDR2 is YFSETQ. The CDR3 is 14 residues long. The ends lost 4 bases at V and 2 bases at J; junction bases unmatched: 4. The DNA for the CDR3 is TGCGCCAGCAGCGGGGGGGACGCCACAGATACGCAGTATTTT. It is translated as CASSGGDATDTQYF.

This clonotype was found many times. J is TRBJ2-5 and V is TRBV20-1, with 16 bases identical to TRBD2. The CDR3 loop spans 15 amino acids. CDR1 DFQATT and CDR2 SNEGSKA come from the germline V gene (reference sequence). The trim removed 6 bases at V and 11 bases at J, leaving 12 bases unmatched. The CDR3 region is CSAEGLAGGTLQQYF. The DNA of the CDR3 is TGCAGTGCCGAGGGACTAGCGGGGGGGACCCTCCAGCAGTACTTC.

This clonotype was found once. The V gene is TRBV5-5, the J gene TRBJ2-5; maybe TRBD1 (6 bases). The CDR3 is made up of 14 amino acids. Trimming pared 3 bases from V and 5 bases from J, leaving 14 bases between. CDR1 is SGHKS, CDR2 YYEKEE, per germline (reference sequence). The CDR3 bases are TGTGCCAGCAGCTCCCCGACAGGTCTGGAGACCCAGTACTTC. Translated: CASSSPTGLETQYF.

This clonotype has a handful of counts. The J gene is TRBJ2-7, the V gene TRBV20-1, with TRBD1 identical over 7 bases. The germline V gene has CDR1 DFQATT and CDR2 SNEGSKA (reference sequence). V was pared by 1 base and J by 2 bases, with 2 bases of the junction left unmatched. The CDR3 covers 13 residues. The chain's CDR3 is CSARGQGAYEQYF. The CDR3 DNA is TGCAGTGCTAGAGGGCAGGGGGCCTACGAGCAGTACTTC.

CDR3 residues: CSVRDRANTEAFF. The CDR3 DNA reads TGCAGCGTTCGGGACAGAGCGAACACTGAAGCTTTCTTT. The chain links TRBV29-1 to TRBJ1-1; TRBD1 agrees at 7 bases. This CDR3 contains 13 residues. Germline V lookup: CDR1 SQVTM, CDR2 ANQGSEA. Trimming took 5 bases from V and 1 from J; bases not matched to a gene: 4.

This clonotype was recorded a few times. The chain joins TRBV5-6 to TRBJ1-5, with D perhaps TRBD1 (5 bases). CDR3 length: 14 residues. Germline-derived CDR1 and CDR2 are SGHDT and YYEEEE. V dropped 0 bases and J dropped 4 bases, with 8 bases sitting between them. The CDR3 coding sequence is TGTGCCAGCAGCTTGGGGGGGATTAATCAGCCCCAGCATTTT. This sequence encodes CASSLGGINQPQHF. The entire variable domain, with the rest obtained from reference TRBV5-6 and TRBJ1-5, is as follows: DAGVTQSPTHLIKTRGQQVTLRCSPKSGHDTVSWYQQALGQGPQFIFQYYEEEERQRGNFPDRFSGHQFPNYSSELNVNALLLGDSALYLCASSLGGINQPQHFGDGTRLSIL.

The V and J genes are TRBV12-5 and TRBJ2-2, with TRBD1 matching over 7 bases. V shed 6 bases and J 3 bases; nucleotides not matched to a gene: 22. There are 20 residues in the CDR3. Germline V gene sequence: CDR1 LGHNT, CDR2 FRNRAP. In DNA, the CDR3 is TGTGCTAGTGGCCGACCCGGGACAGACTTCGAATCTGGGGACACCGGGGAGCTGTTTTTT. It specifies CASGRPGTDFESGDTGELFF.

The chain links TRBV29-1 to TRBJ1-2, with no clear D. CDR3 length equals 10 residues. V lost 6 bases and J lost 7, with 9 bases in between. CDR1 SQVTM and CDR2 ANQGSEA come from the germline V gene. CDR3 sequence (DNA): TGCAGCGTGGACGGTGGTGGCTACACCTTC. It encodes CSVDGGGYTF.

The sample holds a few counts of this clonotype. The chain uses TRBV20-1 and TRBJ2-1, with D perhaps TRBD1 (7 bases). This CDR3 is built from 14 residues. V was shortened by 5 bases and J by 7 bases, with 18 bases between the two germline ends. The V gene's germline CDR1 is DFQATT and CDR2 SNEGSKA (reference sequence). The CDR3 region has the DNA TGCAGTGCTGCGGGGACAGTAGCGCAGAATGAGCAGTTCTTC. Translation: CSAAGTVAQNEQFF.

The chain joins TRBV7-9 to TRBJ2-1; a possible D gene is TRBD1 (6 bases). V was trimmed by 4 bases and J by 2 bases, leaving 9 bases between them. Germline assignment: CDR1 SEHNR and CDR2 FQNEAQ (reference sequence). CDR3 length: 14 residues. CDR3 region: CASSSHRAYNEQFF. CDR3 DNA: TGTGCCAGCAGCTCGCACAGGGCCTACAATGAGCAGTTCTTC.

In its sample, this clonotype was seen once. This CDR3 is CASGLVTGVSNQPQHF. The CDR3 DNA follows: TGTGCTAGTGGTTTGGTGACAGGGGTGAGCAATCAGCCCCAGCATTTT. The genes are TRBV12-5 and TRBJ1-5; 8 bases match TRBD1. The V gene end was trimmed by 0 bases and the J gene end by 1 base; junction bases not matched to a gene: 2. Germline V gives CDR1 LGHNT, CDR2 FRNRAP. This CDR3 comprises 16 residues.

CDR3 DNA: TGTGCCAGCAGCTTAGCGTCGACCAGACCGAACACTGAAGCTTTCTTT. It yields the protein CASSLASTRPNTEAFF. The chain has TRBV7-8 and TRBJ1-1; no clear D. Trimming cost V 0 bases and J 1 base, with 12 bases left between them. CDR3 size: 16 residues. Germline CDR1 and CDR2: SGHVS and FQNEAQ.

This clonotype was found a few times. The V and J genes are TRBV7-2 and TRBJ2-3; D remains ambiguous. This CDR3 spans 15 amino acids. Germline CDR1 is SGHTA and CDR2 is FQGNSA. Trimming removed 5 bases at V and 2 bases at J, with 14 bases between. The CDR3 DNA reads TGTGCCAGCAGCCGCGTAGTGGGGAACACAGATACGCAGTATTTT. This translates into CASSRVVGNTDTQYF.

The sample holds a few counts of this clonotype. This sequence joins TRBV7-9 and TRBJ1-4; D remains ambiguous. The CDR3 runs to 14 residues. Germline CDR1 is SEHNR and CDR2 is FQNEAQ (reference sequence). V gave up 1 base and J gave up 6 bases, with 9 bases separating them. The DNA for the CDR3 is TGTGCCAGCAGCTTAGGACATCGGGATGAAAAACTGTTTTTT. Its protein is CASSLGHRDEKLFF.